The present entry profiles one T cell receptor beta chain with its context. Its antigen is not known. The entry originates in a study of a mutant IDH1 vaccine in newly diagnosed glioma. At the level of the study: Standard pretreatment was either radiotherapy, temozolomide, or, for most, radiochemotherapy with temozolomide. At week 35 came visit V12, and visit V13 followed at week 47.

Time point described: week 47, end of study. The vaccine gave 300 ug of a 20-mer mutant IDH1 peptide subcutaneously per dose. V was shortened by 4 bases and J by 6 bases, with 12 bases between the two germline ends. This CDR3 has 13 residues. The V gene's germline CDR1 is SGDLS and CDR2 YYNGEE. Repertoires were generated with immunoSEQ multiplex PCR, while TCRdb's copy carries only in-frame clones and drops some. This sample yields some 87,000 clones, of which roughly four fifths are seen a single time; 5% to 6.5% belongs to the top ten. The receptor was derived from a man between 40 and 49 years old with glioma. The genes are TRBV9 and TRBJ2-3, with D tentatively TRBD1 (6 bases). The sample was PBMCs, taken from a glioma patient whose treatment included an IDH1 peptide vaccine. The CDR3 sequence: CASSTQGADTQYF. The CDR3 DNA sequence: TGTGCCAGCAGCACACAGGGTGCCGATACGCAGTATTTT.